What follows are 7 T cell receptor beta chains derived from one specimen sequenced in a study of cytomegalovirus exposure and HLA in healthy donors. PCR involved 60 Vbeta and 13 Jbeta primers. Assay used: immunoSEQ multiplex PCR; TCRdb lists only in-frame clones, some missing. This repertoire comprises just over 150,000 clones; its ten largest clones make up 2.1%. The sample was PBMCs. The receptors were sampled from a man aged 25 to 40 in good health and CMV-seronegative.

This sequence joins TRBV11-2 and TRBJ2-1; 9 nucleotides align to TRBD1. In germline, CDR1 is SGHAT, CDR2 FQNNGV. With 2 bases clipped from V and 8 bases from J, the junction kept 4 bases outside the gene matches. The CDR3 is 14 residues long. CDR3 sequence (DNA): TGTGCCAGCAGCTTAAACAGGGGGCCGGATGAGCAGTTCTTC. Translated, it gives CASSLNRGPDEQFF.

The chain recombines TRBV30 with TRBJ2-7, with a possible D match to TRBD2 (5 bases). The CDR3 loop spans 15 amino acids. Between the trimmed V and J ends, which lost 0 bases and 3 bases, there was a span of 15 bases. Germline values: CDR1 GTSNPN, CDR2 SVGIG (reference sequence). The CDR3 region is CAWSVTREGLYEQYF. CDR3 sequence (DNA): TGTGCCTGGAGTGTAACCAGAGAGGGCCTCTACGAGCAGTACTTC.

The chain uses TRBV6-5 and TRBJ1-1, with 8 nucleotides matching TRBD1. Germline-derived CDR1 and CDR2 are MNHEY and SVGAGI. This CDR3 contains 15 residues. V shed 6 bases, J shed 1 base, and the junction held 7 bases outside the gene matches. DNA for the CDR3: TGTGCCAGCAGGGAACAGGGGGGCCCGAACACTGAAGCTTTCTTT. This translates into CASREQGGPNTEAFF.

This chain joins TRBV27 and TRBJ1-5; perhaps TRBD1 as D (5 bases). V lost 5 bases and J 7 bases, leaving 30 bases between the germline ends. CDR1 is MNHEY and CDR2 is SMNVEV in the germline V gene (reference sequence). CDR3 length equals 19 residues. The CDR3 loop reads CASSPQMRVGGQGPQPQHF. CDR3 nucleotides: TGTGCCAGCAGTCCCCAGATGCGCGTGGGGGGTCAGGGTCCCCAGCCCCAGCATTTT.

The chain couples TRBV7-2 to TRBJ2-7; 7 positions agree with TRBD1. The V gene's germline CDR1 is SGHTA and CDR2 FQGNSA. V lost 4 bases to trimming and J lost 0 bases; unmatched junction nucleotides: 3. This CDR3 has 14 residues. For the CDR3, the DNA is TGTGCCAGCAGCTATGGACAGGTCTCCTACGAGCAGTACTTC. Translating gives CASSYGQVSYEQYF.

The chain carries TRBV5-1 and TRBJ2-5; the D gene is possibly TRBD2 (6 bases). Trimming stripped 2 bases from V and 2 bases from J, with 13 bases between. CDR3 length equals 15 residues. Germline CDR1 SGHRS, CDR2 YFSETQ. The CDR3 is CASSFYPGAQETQYF. CDR3 coding DNA: TGCGCCAGCAGCTTCTACCCGGGAGCTCAAGAGACCCAGTACTTC.

V gene TRBV10-3 combines with J gene TRBJ1-2, with D perhaps TRBD1 (6 bases). The CDR3 contains 14 residues. V lost 7 bases and J lost 3, with 15 bases in between. The germline V gene encodes CDR1 ENHRY and CDR2 SYGVKD. DNA of the CDR3: TGTGCCATCACCGCAGGACAGCAGGACTATGGCTACACCTTC. This sequence encodes CAITAGQQDYGYTF.